This T cell receptor beta chain appears in the sequencing data of a study of CD8+CD57+ T cells in acquired aplastic anemia. Turning to the study itself: Sorted CD4+ and CD8+ cells yielded DNA averaging around 3.5 ug. Study-wide findings and caveats: The CD8+ Simpson's diversity of patients and controls was not significantly different. Roughly 30 CD8+ CDR3 sequences occurred in both the patients and the controls.

To note about this clonotype: What it binds is not known.

TCR beta VDJ combinations and CDR3 sequences were profiled from genomic DNA. In TCRdb, the reads were re-called with MiXCR into one record per CDR3 protein. The sample lists roughly 190,000 distinct CDR3 sequences, roughly half occurring once. CDR3 length: 15 amino acids. V lost 3 bases, J lost 2 bases, and 2 bases stayed unmatched. Germline CDR1 KGHDR, CDR2 SFDVKD. This TCR came from a human donor in good health, serving as a control. Sequencing input: sorted CD4+, CD8+, or CD8+CD57+ T cells (not recorded which) from PBMCs. The chain uses TRBV24-1 and TRBJ2-5, with 10 bases matching TRBD1. The CDR3 DNA reads as TGTGCCACCAGTGATGGACAGGGGGTACAAGAGACCCAGTACTTC. Its protein product is CATSDGQGVQETQYF.